The sequence of this T cell receptor (beta chain) was determined in a study of post-analysis software for immune sequencing data. Libraries were made from TCR beta cDNA, and they carried unique molecular identifiers. TCRdb processed the PCR reads anew with MiXCR; each CDR3 protein has one entry. The sample contains about 820,000 distinct CDR3 sequences, about 57% of which appear only once. This sequence was found in a girl aged 5-17 years with multiple sclerosis. Sequences were obtained from blood.

CDR3 DNA: TGTGCCAGCAGTTGGAAGGGATTGAACACTGAAGCTTTCTTT. Its translation: CASSWKGLNTEAFF. The V call is TRBV6-5, the J call TRBJ1-1, with D unclear. Per the germline V gene, CDR1 is MNHEY and CDR2 is SVGAGI. The CDR3 has 14 residues. Trimming cost V 4 bases and J 0 bases, with 9 bases left between them.